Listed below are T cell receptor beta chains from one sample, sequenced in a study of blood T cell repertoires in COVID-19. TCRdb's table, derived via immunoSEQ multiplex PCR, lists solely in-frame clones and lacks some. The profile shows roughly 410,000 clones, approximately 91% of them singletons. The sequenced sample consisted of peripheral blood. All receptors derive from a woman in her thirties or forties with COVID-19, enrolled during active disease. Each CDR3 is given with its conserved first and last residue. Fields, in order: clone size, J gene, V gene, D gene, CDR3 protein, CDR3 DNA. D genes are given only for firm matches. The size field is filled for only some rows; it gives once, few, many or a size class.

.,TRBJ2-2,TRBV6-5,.,CASSLQGNGELFF,TGTGCCAGCAGTCTACAGGGAAACGGGGAGCTGTTTTTT
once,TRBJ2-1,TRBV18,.,CASSPGTMIYNEQFF,TGTGCCAGCTCACCCGGGACAATGATTTACAATGAGCAGTTCTTC
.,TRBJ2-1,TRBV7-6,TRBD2,CASSPRVGRGDNEQFF,TGTGCCAGCAGCCCTCGGGTAGGGCGGGGGGACAATGAGCAGTTCTTC
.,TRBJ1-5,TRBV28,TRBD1,CASSISGQGAQPQHF,TGTGCCAGCAGTATCAGTGGACAGGGGGCACAGCCCCAGCATTTT
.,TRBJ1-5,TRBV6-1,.,CASSELWQDNQPQHF,TGTGCCAGCAGTGAGCTGTGGCAGGACAATCAGCCCCAGCATTTT
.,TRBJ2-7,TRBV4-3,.,CASSQDLMELKYF,TGCGCCAGCAGCCAAGATCTAATGGAGCTGAAGTACTTC
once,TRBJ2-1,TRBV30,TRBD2,CAWSVLAGGPGEQFF,TGTGCCTGGAGTGTACTAGCGGGAGGGCCCGGTGAGCAGTTCTTC
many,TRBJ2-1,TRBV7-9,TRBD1,CASSRQGQGVYNEQFF,TGTGCCAGCAGCCGTCAGGGACAGGGGGTTTACAATGAGCAGTTCTTC
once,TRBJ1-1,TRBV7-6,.,CASSLGLRRRNTEAFF,TGTGCCAGCAGCTTGGGACTCCGGCGGAGAAACACTGAAGCTTTCTTT
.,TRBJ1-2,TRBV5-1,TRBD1,CASSTNLRDRERYGYTF,TGCGCCAGCAGCACGAACCTCCGGGACAGGGAACGGTATGGCTACACCTTC
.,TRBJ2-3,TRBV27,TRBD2,CASLLTAGGTDTQYF,TGTGCCAGCCTTTTGACGGCGGGAGGCACAGATACGCAGTATTTT
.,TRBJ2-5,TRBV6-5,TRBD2,CASSILAGRETQYF,TGTGCCAGCAGTATACTAGCGGGTCGAGAGACCCAGTACTTC
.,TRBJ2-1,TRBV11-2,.,CASSLEGWTSYNEQFF,TGTGCCAGCAGCTTAGAGGGCTGGACTTCCTACAATGAGCAGTTCTTC
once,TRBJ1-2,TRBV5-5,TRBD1,CASSLTGGNGYTF,TGTGCCAGCAGCCTAACAGGGGGCAATGGCTACACCTTC
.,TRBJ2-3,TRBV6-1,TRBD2,CASSGLAGGPSSPDTQYF,TGTGCCAGCAGTGGACTAGCGGGAGGGCCCTCGAGCCCAGATACGCAGTATTTT
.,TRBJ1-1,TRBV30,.,CAWRPDGMNTEAFF,TGTGCCTGGAGGCCGGACGGGATGAACACTGAAGCTTTCTTT
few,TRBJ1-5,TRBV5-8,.,CASSLQGFSNQPQHF,TGTGCCAGCAGCCTACAGGGATTTAGCAATCAGCCCCAGCATTTT
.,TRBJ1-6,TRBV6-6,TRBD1,CASSVGTGSISPLHF,TGTGCCAGCAGTGTAGGGACAGGGAGTATTTCACCCCTCCACTTT
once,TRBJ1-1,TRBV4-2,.,CASSQTQGRGTEAFF,TGTGCCAGCAGCCAAACACAGGGAAGAGGCACTGAAGCTTTCTTT
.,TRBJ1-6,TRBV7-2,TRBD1,CASSLIGTENSPLHF,TGTGCCAGCAGCTTAATCGGGACAGAAAATTCACCCCTCCACTTT
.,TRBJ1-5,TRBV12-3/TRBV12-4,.,CASRVQGGQPQHF,TGTGCCAGCAGGGTCCAGGGAGGGCAGCCCCAGCATTTT
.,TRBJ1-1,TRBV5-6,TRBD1,CASSFDRVTEAFF,TGTGCCAGCAGCTTCGACAGGGTCACTGAAGCTTTCTTT
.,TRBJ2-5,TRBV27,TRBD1,CANKSRLKTGRPNIQETQYF,TGTGCCAACAAATCCCGCCTTAAGACAGGGCGCCCCAACATCCAAGAGACCCAGTACTTC
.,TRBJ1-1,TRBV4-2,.,CASSQVHPRGGTEAFF,TGTGCCAGCAGCCAAGTTCACCCGAGGGGGGGCACTGAAGCTTTCTTT
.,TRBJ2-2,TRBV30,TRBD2,CAWGLAGGTGELFF,TGTGCCTGGGGACTAGCGGGAGGGACCGGGGAGCTGTTTTTT
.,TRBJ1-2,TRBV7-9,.,CASKGGNYGYTF,TGTGCCAGCAAGGGAGGCAACTATGGCTACACCTTC
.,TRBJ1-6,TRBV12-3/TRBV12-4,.,CASSRVLRSPLHF,TGTGCCAGCAGTCGGGTGCTGCGCTCACCCCTCCACTTT
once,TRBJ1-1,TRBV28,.,CASSSLLLNTEAFF,TGTGCCAGCAGTTCCCTTCTCTTGAACACTGAAGCTTTCTTT
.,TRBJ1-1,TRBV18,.,CASSPPKGALGTEAFF,TGTGCCAGCTCACCACCGAAAGGGGCGCTCGGCACTGAAGCTTTCTTT
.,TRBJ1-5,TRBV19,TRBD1,CASSNTGGMGYSNQPQHF,TGTGCCAGTAGTAACACAGGGGGCATGGGTTATAGCAATCAGCCCCAGCATTTT
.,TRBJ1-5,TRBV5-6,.,CASSSAGASNQPQHF,TGTGCCAGCAGCTCGGCGGGGGCTAGCAATCAGCCCCAGCATTTT
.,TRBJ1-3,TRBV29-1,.,CSAVTTAGNTIYF,TGCAGCGCCGTAACGACAGCGGGAAACACCATATATTTT
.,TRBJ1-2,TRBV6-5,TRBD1,CASSYSGTAVYGYTF,TGTGCCAGCAGTTACTCCGGGACAGCAGTCTATGGCTACACCTTC
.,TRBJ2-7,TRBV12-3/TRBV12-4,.,CASSPRPQEQYF,TGTGCCAGCAGCCCCAGGCCCCAGGAGCAGTACTTC
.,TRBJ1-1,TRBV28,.,CASSLPPAGGSEAFF,TGTGCCAGCAGTTTGCCCCCCGCGGGGGGCTCTGAAGCTTTCTTT
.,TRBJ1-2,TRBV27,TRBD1,CASSLSRDSYGYTF,TGTGCCAGCAGTTTATCTCGGGACAGCTATGGCTACACCTTC
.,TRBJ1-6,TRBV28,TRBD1,CASSFGDRDPPLHF,TGTGCCAGCAGTTTCGGGGACAGGGACCCACCCCTCCACTTT
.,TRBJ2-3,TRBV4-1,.,CASSQESHRDTQYF,TGCGCCAGCAGCCAAGAGAGTCACCGGGATACGCAGTATTTT
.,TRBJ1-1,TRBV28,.,CASTPSTVGNTEAFF,TGTGCCAGCACCCCCTCGACAGTAGGAAACACTGAAGCTTTCTTT
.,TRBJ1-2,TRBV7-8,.,CASSLVFRQSLNYGYTF,TGTGCCAGCAGCTTAGTTTTTAGACAGTCCCTAAACTATGGCTACACCTTC
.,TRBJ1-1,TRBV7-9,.,CASSFMNTEAFF,TGTGCCAGCAGCTTCATGAACACTGAAGCTTTCTTT
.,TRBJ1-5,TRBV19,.,CASRFNRGGNQPQHF,TGTGCCAGTAGATTTAATCGGGGTGGCAATCAGCCCCAGCATTTT
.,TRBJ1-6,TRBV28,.,CASSPYQENSPLHF,TGTGCCAGCAGTCCCTATCAGGAAAATTCACCCCTCCACTTT
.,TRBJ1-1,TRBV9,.,CASSFEGTRGTEAFF,TGTGCCAGCAGCTTTGAGGGTACCCGGGGCACTGAAGCTTTCTTT
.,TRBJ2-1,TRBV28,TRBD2,CASTPLAGAVNEQFF,TGTGCCAGCACGCCCCTAGCGGGGGCTGTAAATGAGCAGTTCTTC
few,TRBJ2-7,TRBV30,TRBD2,CAWGGRGLAGVSYEQYF,TGTGCCTGGGGGGGCAGGGGACTAGCGGGAGTCTCCTACGAGCAGTACTTC
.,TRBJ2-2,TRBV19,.,CASRGRGRGNTGELFF,TGTGCCAGTAGGGGTAGGGGTAGGGGAAACACCGGGGAGCTGTTTTTT
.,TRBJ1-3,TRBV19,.,CASTRTAGNTIYF,TGTGCCAGTACTAGGACAGCTGGAAACACCATATATTTT
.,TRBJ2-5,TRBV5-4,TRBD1,CASSHRGIQETQYF,TGTGCCAGCAGCCACAGGGGCATCCAAGAGACCCAGTACTTC
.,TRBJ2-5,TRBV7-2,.,CASSLSGSETQYF,TGTGCCAGCAGCTTAAGCGGGTCGGAGACCCAGTACTTC
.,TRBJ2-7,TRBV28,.,CASSLPGTLGSYEQYF,TGTGCCAGCAGCCTCCCCGGGACATTGGGTTCCTACGAGCAGTACTTC
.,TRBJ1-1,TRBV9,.,CASSVGADLGAEAFF,TGTGCCAGCAGCGTAGGTGCAGACCTGGGCGCTGAAGCTTTCTTT
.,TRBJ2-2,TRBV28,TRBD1,CASRQGLGGELFF,TGTGCCAGTAGACAGGGCCTCGGCGGGGAGCTGTTTTTT
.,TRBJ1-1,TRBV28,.,CASSQTQGLNTEAFF,TGTGCCAGCAGCCAGACGCAGGGGCTGAACACTGAAGCTTTCTTT
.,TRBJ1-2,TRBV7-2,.,CASSFNGRGYGYTF,TGTGCCAGCAGCTTTAATGGACGGGGCTATGGCTACACCTTC
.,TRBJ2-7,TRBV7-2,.,CASSLRRAGSYEQYF,TGTGCCAGCAGCTTACGGAGGGCAGGATCCTACGAGCAGTACTTC
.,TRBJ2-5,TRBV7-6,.,CASSLGTNRAWETQYF,TGTGCCAGCAGCTTAGGTACAAACAGGGCCTGGGAGACCCAGTACTTC
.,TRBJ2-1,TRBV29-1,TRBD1,CSVVDRGAYNEQFF,TGCAGCGTAGTGGACAGGGGGGCCTACAATGAGCAGTTCTTC
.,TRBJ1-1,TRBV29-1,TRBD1,CSVATGDGTEAFF,TGCAGCGTCGCGACAGGGGACGGCACTGAAGCTTTCTTT
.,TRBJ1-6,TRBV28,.,CASSSPGTNSPLHF,TGTGCCAGCAGTTCTCCCGGGACAAATTCACCCCTCCACTTT